Following are 20 T cell receptor beta chains from one sample sequenced in a study of blood T cell repertoires in COVID-19. The protocol was immunoSEQ multiplex PCR, while the TCRdb copy is restricted to in-frame clones and leaves out a portion. The data show around 250,000 clones, about 88% seen once. Sample: peripheral blood. Receptors originate from a woman between 35 and 50 years old who had recovered from COVID-19.

This chain uses TRBV5-1 with TRBJ2-7, with 7 positions matching TRBD1. The V gene end was trimmed by 0 bases and the J gene end by 0 bases; junction bases not matched to a gene: 6. Germline CDR1 SGHRS, CDR2 YFSETQ. This CDR3 contains 16 residues. CDR3 protein: CASSLVVGTASYEQYF. The DNA for the CDR3 is TGCGCCAGCAGCTTGGTGGTAGGGACAGCCTCCTACGAGCAGTACTTC. The full variable domain, rest sourced from reference TRBV5-1 and TRBJ2-7, is KAGVTQTPRYLIKTRGQQVTLSCSPISGHRSVSWYQQTPGQGLQFLFEYFSETQRNKGNFPGRFSGRQFSNSRSEMNVSTLELGDSALYLCASSLVVGTASYEQYFGPGTRLTVT.

V is TRBV19 and J is TRBJ2-1, with TRBD2 matching over 9 bases. Trimming cost V 3 bases and J 7 bases; bases outside gene matches: 7. The CDR3 is made up of 15 amino acids. Germline-derived CDR1 and CDR2 are LNHDA and SQIVND (reference sequence). CDR3 nucleotide sequence: TGTGCCAGTAGTATTTTCAGGGCGGGAGGGAATGAGCAGTTCTTC. As protein: CASSIFRAGGNEQFF. Supplemented by reference TRBV19 and TRBJ2-1, the full variable domain reads DGGITQSPKYLFRKEGQNVTLSCEQNLNHDAMYWYRQDPGQGLRLIYYSQIVNDFQKGDIAEGYSVSREKKESFPLTVTSAQKNPTAFYLCASSIFRAGGNEQFFGPGTRLTVL.

The chain links TRBV12-5 to TRBJ2-5, with 8 nucleotides matching TRBD2. J lost 4 bases, V lost 5 bases, and 6 bases had no gene match. The CDR3 totals 14 residues. The germline gives CDR1 LGHNT, CDR2 FRNRAP. CDR3 in DNA: TGTGCTAGTGGTCCAAACGGGGGGGTAGAGACCCAGTACTTC. Amino acids: CASGPNGGVETQYF.

The chain couples TRBV24-1 to TRBJ1-6; TRBD1 is a possible D gene (6 bases). The germline V gene has CDR1 KGHDR and CDR2 SFDVKD. This CDR3 region has 14 residues. The germline V and J ends were trimmed by 7 bases and 6 bases, with 12 bases remaining between them. The CDR3 DNA follows: TGTGCCACCAGCGCAAGACAGGCTAATTCACCCCTCCACTTT. Protein: CATSARQANSPLHF.

The rearrangement uses TRBV5-1 and TRBJ2-1; TRBD2 agrees at 11 bases. Per the germline V gene, CDR1 is SGHRS and CDR2 is YFSETQ. With V trimmed by 6 bases and J by 5 bases, 4 bases remained unmatched. The CDR3 covers 14 residues. The CDR3 region has the DNA TGCGCCAGCACTTTAGCGGGAGGGGACAATGAGCAGTTCTTC. Translated: CASTLAGGDNEQFF.

The rearrangement joins TRBV5-3 to TRBJ1-3, with no clear D. TRBV5-3 is recorded as an ORF, its role being uncertain. CDR3 length: 18 amino acids. Trimming pared 0 bases from V and 0 bases from J, leaving 16 bases between. DNA for the CDR3: TGTGCCAGAAGCTTGGAGCGGGCATTGGAGAGCTCTGGAAACACCATATATTTT. This encodes CARSLERALESSGNTIYF.

This clone was detected only once. The chain carries TRBV6-1 and TRBJ2-7, with TRBD1 as a possible D gene (5 bases). This CDR3 is built from 14 residues. Germline loops: CDR1 MNHNS, CDR2 SASEGT. V was cut by 3 bases and J by 4 bases, with 13 bases left in between. CDR3 amino acids: CASSEVQGEYEQYV. The CDR3 DNA is TGTGCCAGCAGTGAGGTCCAGGGCGAATACGAGCAGTACGTC.

The chain uses TRBV3-1 (or the pseudogene TRBV3-2) and TRBJ1-2, with D possibly being TRBD1 (6 bases). The CDR3 has 12 residues. Germline CDR1 and CDR2: LGHDT and YNNKEL (reference sequence). V lost 1 base to trimming and J lost 10 bases, with 10 bases between them. CDR3 amino acids: CASSQARGDYTF. For the CDR3, the DNA is TGTGCCAGCAGCCAAGCCAGGGGAGACTACACCTTC.

This clone was seen only a few times. V and J are TRBV7-9 and TRBJ2-7; the D gene is possibly TRBD1 (7 bases). V gave up 11 bases and J gave up 4 bases, with 21 bases separating them. This CDR3 spans 14 amino acids. Germline CDR1 SEHNR, CDR2 FQNEAQ (reference sequence). CDR3 bases: TGTGCCTCCGGTGGGGGGACAGTTGGTTACGAGCAGTACTTC. Protein sequence: CASGGGTVGYEQYF.

The rearrangement uses TRBV5-1 and TRBJ2-2, with TRBD1 matching 9 bases. This CDR3 region has 16 residues. CDR1 is SGHRS, CDR2 YFSETQ, per germline. V was clipped by 4 bases and J by 3 bases; unmatched bases: 7. The CDR3 here is CASSTGQGLYTGELFF. The CDR3, as DNA: TGCGCCAGCAGCACGGGACAGGGATTGTACACCGGGGAGCTGTTTTTT.

The genes are TRBV5-1 and TRBJ2-7; 8 nucleotides match TRBD2. The CDR3 has 16 amino acids. CDR1 SGHRS and CDR2 YFSETQ come from the germline V gene. Germline trimming cut 1 base from V and 2 bases from J; bases unmatched to any gene: 8. CDR3 loop: CASSLIGGGPPYEQYF. CDR3 DNA sequence: TGCGCCAGCAGCTTGATCGGCGGGGGGCCCCCCTACGAGCAGTACTTC.

V is TRBV19 and J is TRBJ2-1; 8 bases fit TRBD1. Germline V gene data show CDR1 as LNHDA and CDR2 as SQIVND (reference sequence). The CDR3 loop spans 14 amino acids. Germline trimming cut 7 bases from V and 8 bases from J; bases unmatched to any gene: 10. Written as DNA, the CDR3 is TGTGCCAGTAATGGACAGGGAACAATGGATGAGCAGTTCTTC. Encoded protein: CASNGQGTMDEQFF.

The sample holds one count of this clone. This chain joins TRBV2 and TRBJ2-1; a weak D match, TRBD2 (6 bases). CDR3 length: 14 residues. The V end was cut by 9 bases, the J end by 8 bases, with 20 bases between. Germline V CDR1 and CDR2: SNHLY, FYNNEI. For the CDR3, the DNA is TGTGCCAGTTTGCCGGAGGGAGTGTTCCATGAGCAGTTCTTC. Amino acid sequence: CASLPEGVFHEQFF. Full variable domain (rest looked up from reference TRBV2 and TRBJ2-1): EPEVTQTPSHQVTQMGQEVILRCVPISNHLYFYWYRQILGQKVEFLVSFYNNEISEKSEIFDDQFSVERPDGSNFTLKIRSTKLEDSAMYFCASLPEGVFHEQFFGPGTRLTVL.

This sequence joins TRBV3-1 (or the pseudogene TRBV3-2) and TRBJ1-5; D gene uncertain. CDR3 length equals 15 residues. V lost 1 base to trimming and J lost 5 bases, with 12 bases between them. Germline CDR1 and CDR2: LGHDT and YNNKEL (reference sequence). The CDR3 spells CASSQGSGLDQPQHF. In nucleotides, the CDR3 is TGTGCCAGCAGCCAAGGATCCGGGTTAGATCAGCCCCAGCATTTT.

The count of this clone is one. The chain joins TRBV7-2 to TRBJ2-3, with TRBD1 matching 8 bases. CDR1 SGHTA and CDR2 FQGNSA come from the germline V gene. The junction had 6 bases not matched to a gene; V was cut back by 4 bases and J by 6 bases. There are 14 residues in the CDR3. CDR3 residues: CASSSAGGWDTQYF. CDR3 DNA: TGTGCCAGCAGCTCAGCAGGGGGCTGGGATACGCAGTATTTT.

The chain links TRBV29-1 to TRBJ1-3, with a possible D match to TRBD1 (5 bases). V gave up 7 bases and J gave up 4 bases, with 14 bases separating them. This CDR3 has 13 amino acids. CDR1 is SQVTM and CDR2 is ANQGSEA in the germline V gene. The CDR3 loop is CSAVGQSGNTIYF. In nucleotides, the CDR3 is TGCAGCGCCGTGGGGCAGTCGGGAAACACCATATATTTT.

The J gene is TRBJ2-5, the V gene TRBV7-9, with D uncertain. The V gene lost 1 base and the J gene lost 1 base, with 10 bases spanning the gap. Germline V gives CDR1 SEHNR, CDR2 FQNEAQ (reference sequence). There are 15 residues in the CDR3. The CDR3 nucleotides read TGTGCCAGCAGCTTAGAAGTCCGACTCCAAGAGACCCAGTACTTC. Protein sequence: CASSLEVRLQETQYF.

The chain joins TRBV5-1 to TRBJ2-2; perhaps TRBD1 as D (7 bases). This CDR3 is 15 amino acids long. CDR1 SGHRS and CDR2 YFSETQ come from the germline V gene. The V and J ends lost 3 bases and 6 bases respectively, with 15 bases between them. CDR3 residues: CASSSPQGRSGELFF. Here the CDR3 DNA reads TGCGCCAGCAGCTCCCCACAGGGGAGGTCCGGGGAGCTGTTTTTT.

V usage is TRBV14 and J usage is TRBJ2-5; 15 bases map to TRBD2. J lost 6 bases, V lost 6 bases, and 11 bases had no gene match. Germline-derived CDR1 and CDR2 are SGHDN and FVKESK. The CDR3 runs 17 residues. The chain's CDR3 is CASSSWRTSGGAQTQYF. CDR3 coding DNA: TGTGCCAGCAGTTCCTGGAGGACTAGCGGGGGGGCCCAGACCCAGTACTTC. The complete variable domain, with remaining parts taken from reference TRBV14 and TRBJ2-5, reads EAGVTQFPSHSVIEKGQTVTLRCDPISGHDNLYWYRRVMGKEIKFLLHFVKESKQDESGMPNNRFLAERTGGTYSTLKVQPAELEDSGVYFCASSSWRTSGGAQTQYFGPGTRLLVL.

V usage is TRBV4-2 and J usage is TRBJ2-5; 9 bases map to TRBD2. CDR1 and CDR2 from the germline V gene are LGHNA and YNFKEQ. The CDR3 contains 15 residues. Losses at the gene ends were 1 base for V and 1 base for J; bases not matched to a gene: 1. CDR3 amino acids: CASSQGAGGQETQYF. The DNA for the CDR3 is TGTGCCAGCAGCCAAGGAGCGGGGGGCCAAGAGACCCAGTACTTC.